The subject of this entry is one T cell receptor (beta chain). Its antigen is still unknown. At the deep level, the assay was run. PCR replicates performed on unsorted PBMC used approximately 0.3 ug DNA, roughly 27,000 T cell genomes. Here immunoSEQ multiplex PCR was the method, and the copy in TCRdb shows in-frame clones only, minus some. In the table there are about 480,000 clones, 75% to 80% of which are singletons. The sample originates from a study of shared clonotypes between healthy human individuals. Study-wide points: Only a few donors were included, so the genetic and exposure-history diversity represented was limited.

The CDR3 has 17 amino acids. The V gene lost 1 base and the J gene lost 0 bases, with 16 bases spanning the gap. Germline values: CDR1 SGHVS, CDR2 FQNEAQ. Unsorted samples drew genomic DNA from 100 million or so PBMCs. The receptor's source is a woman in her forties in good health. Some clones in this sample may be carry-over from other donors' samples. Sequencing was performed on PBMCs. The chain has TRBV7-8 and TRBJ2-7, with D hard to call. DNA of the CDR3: TGTGCCAGCAGCTTAGTCCGGGCCCCTACCAGCTCCTACGAGCAGTACTTC. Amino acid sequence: CASSLVRAPTSSYEQYF.